This TCR beta chain was observed in a study of cytomegalovirus exposure and HLA in healthy donors. Notes on the study in general: TCR beta V- and J-gene trimming was later associated with a missense DCLRE1C variant. Prior analysis indicated that the majority of TCR beta V segments exhibited productivity approximately 87% or approximately 30% of the time. At a 0.05 false discovery rate, a later analysis found some 18,000 TCR beta sequences to be associated with HLA alleles.

PCR primers comprised 60 Vbeta and 13 Jbeta primers. Sequencing used immunoSEQ multiplex PCR; TCRdb keeps in-frame clones, though not all of them. The table includes approximately 83,000 clones, approximately 80% detected once. The germline gives CDR1 MNHNS, CDR2 SASEGT. The CDR3 consists of 13 residues. Points on this clone: The antigen is not known. A junction boundary mismatches the germline segment, possibly from a read error.

The origin of this receptor is a man in his late teens or twenties in good health and CMV-seronegative. The V and J genes are TRBV6-1 and TRBJ2-1, with D perhaps matching TRBD1 (6 bases). Sequencing was performed on PBMCs. This CDR3 is CQAGTNAYNEQFF. CDR3 in DNA: TGCCAGGCCGGGACAAACGCCTACAATGAGCAGTTCTTC.